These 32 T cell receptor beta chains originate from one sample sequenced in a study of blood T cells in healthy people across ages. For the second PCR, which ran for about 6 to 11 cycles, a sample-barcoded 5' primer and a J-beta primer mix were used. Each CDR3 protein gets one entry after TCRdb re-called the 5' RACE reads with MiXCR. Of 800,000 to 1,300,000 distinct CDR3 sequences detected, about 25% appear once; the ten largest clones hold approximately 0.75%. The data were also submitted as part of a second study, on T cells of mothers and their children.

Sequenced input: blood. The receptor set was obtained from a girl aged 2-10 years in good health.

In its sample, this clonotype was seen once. The CDR3 nucleotides are TGCAGTGCTGGGACGGTCTACGAGCAGTACTTC. It encodes CSAGTVYEQYF. The V gene is TRBV29-1, the J gene TRBJ2-7; either TRBD1 or TRBD2 may fit D (5 bases each). Germline-derived CDR1 and CDR2 are SQVTM and ANQGSEA. The CDR3 is 11 residues long.

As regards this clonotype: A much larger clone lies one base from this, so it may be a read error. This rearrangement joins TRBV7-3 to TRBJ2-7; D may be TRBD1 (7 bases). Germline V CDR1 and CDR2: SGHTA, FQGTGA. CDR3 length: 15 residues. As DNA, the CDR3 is TGTGTCAGCAGCTTATTTGCGGGACAGCTTAACGAGCAGTACTTC. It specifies CVSSLFAGQLNEQYF.

The CDR3 DNA sequence: TGTGCCAGCAGCGTAGCCGGGAAAGACGACGAGCAGTACTTC. It yields the protein CASSVAGKDDEQYF. The chain recombines TRBV9 with TRBJ2-5; tentatively, D is TRBD2 (5 bases). The J call may be in error: the DNA end matches TRBJ2-7 better. The CDR3 sequence is 14 residues long. Germline V CDR1 and CDR2: SGDLS, YYNGEE.

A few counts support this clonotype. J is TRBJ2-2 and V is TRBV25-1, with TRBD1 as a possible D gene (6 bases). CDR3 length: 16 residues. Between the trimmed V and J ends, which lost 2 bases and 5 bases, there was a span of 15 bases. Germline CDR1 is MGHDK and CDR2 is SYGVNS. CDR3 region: CASSEPQGMRTGELFF. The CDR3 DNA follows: TGTGCCAGCAGTGAACCCCAGGGGATGAGGACCGGGGAGCTGTTTTTT.

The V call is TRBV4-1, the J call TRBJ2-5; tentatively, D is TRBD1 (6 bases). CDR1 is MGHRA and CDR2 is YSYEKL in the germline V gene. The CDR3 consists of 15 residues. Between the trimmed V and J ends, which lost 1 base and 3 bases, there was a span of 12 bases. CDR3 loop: CASSQGSYREETQYF. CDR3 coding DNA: TGCGCCAGCAGCCAAGGTTCTTACAGGGAAGAGACCCAGTACTTC.

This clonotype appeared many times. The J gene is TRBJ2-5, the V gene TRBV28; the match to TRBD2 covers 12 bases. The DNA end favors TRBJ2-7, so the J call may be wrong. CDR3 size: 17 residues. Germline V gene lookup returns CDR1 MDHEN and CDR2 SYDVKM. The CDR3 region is CASSSGTGLAGIYEQYF. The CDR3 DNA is TGTGCCAGCAGTTCCGGGACTGGACTAGCGGGAATCTACGAGCAGTACTTC.

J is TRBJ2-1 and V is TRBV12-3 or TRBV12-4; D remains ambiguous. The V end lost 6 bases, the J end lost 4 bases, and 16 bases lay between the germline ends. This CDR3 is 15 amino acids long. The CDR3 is CASSNRRTDYNEQFF. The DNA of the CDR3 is TGTGCCAGCAGCAATAGGAGAACAGATTACAATGAGCAGTTCTTC.

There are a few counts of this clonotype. The DNA for the CDR3 is TGTGCCAGCAGCCCCTACGGGGGGACGGCTGAAGCTTTCTTT. Its protein product is CASSPYGGTAEAFF. This chain links TRBV7-3 with TRBJ1-1; possibly TRBD1 for D (5 bases). Trimming cost V 5 bases and J 6 bases, with 16 bases left between them. This CDR3 comprises 14 residues. The germline gives CDR1 SGHTA, CDR2 FQGTGA.

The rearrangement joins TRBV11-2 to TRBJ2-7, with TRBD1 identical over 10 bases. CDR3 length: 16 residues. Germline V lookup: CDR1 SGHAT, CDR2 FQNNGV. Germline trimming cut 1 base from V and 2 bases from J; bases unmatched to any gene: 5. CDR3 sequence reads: CASSLGRGTGAYEQYF. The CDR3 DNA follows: TGTGCCAGCAGCTTAGGGAGGGGGACAGGGGCCTACGAGCAGTACTTC.

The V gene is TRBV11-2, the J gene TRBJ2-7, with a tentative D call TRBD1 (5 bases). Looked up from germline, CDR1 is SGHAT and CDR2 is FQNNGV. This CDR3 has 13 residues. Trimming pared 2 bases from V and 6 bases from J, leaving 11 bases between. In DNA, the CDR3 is TGTGCCAGCAGCTTATGGGCAGGGTTCGAGCAGTACTTC. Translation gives CASSLWAGFEQYF.

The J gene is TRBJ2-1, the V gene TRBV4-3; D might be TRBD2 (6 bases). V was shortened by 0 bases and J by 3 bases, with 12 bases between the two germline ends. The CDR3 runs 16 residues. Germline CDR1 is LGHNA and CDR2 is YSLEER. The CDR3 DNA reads TGCGCCAGCAGCCAAGATGCGGGGAGCTACTACAATGAGCAGTTCTTC. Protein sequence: CASSQDAGSYYNEQFF.

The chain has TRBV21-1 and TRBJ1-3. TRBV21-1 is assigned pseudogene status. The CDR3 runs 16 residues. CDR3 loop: CASSKLGNCSGNTIYF. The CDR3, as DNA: TGTGCCAGCAGCAAACTAGGGAATTGCTCTGGAAACACCATATATTTT.

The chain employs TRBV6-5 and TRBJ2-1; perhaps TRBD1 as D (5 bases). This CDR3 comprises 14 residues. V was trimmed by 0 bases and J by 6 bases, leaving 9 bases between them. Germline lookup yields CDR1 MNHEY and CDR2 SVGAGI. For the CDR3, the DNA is TGTGCCAGCAGTTACTCTCAGGGAAGCAATGAGCAGTTCTTC. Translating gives CASSYSQGSNEQFF.

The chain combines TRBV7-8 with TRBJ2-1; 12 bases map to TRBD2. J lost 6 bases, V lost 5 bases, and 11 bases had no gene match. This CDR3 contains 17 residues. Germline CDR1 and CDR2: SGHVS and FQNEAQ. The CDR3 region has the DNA TGTGCCAGCAGCCTCCGGACTAGCGGGACCCACCCCAATGAGCAGTTCTTC. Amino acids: CASSLRTSGTHPNEQFF.

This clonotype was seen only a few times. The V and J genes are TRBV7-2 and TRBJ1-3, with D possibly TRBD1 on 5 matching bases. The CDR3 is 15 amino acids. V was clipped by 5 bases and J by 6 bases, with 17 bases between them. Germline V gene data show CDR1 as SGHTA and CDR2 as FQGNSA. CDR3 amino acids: CASSPRGQGTNTIYF. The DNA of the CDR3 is TGTGCCAGCAGCCCAAGAGGGCAGGGAACAAACACCATATATTTT.

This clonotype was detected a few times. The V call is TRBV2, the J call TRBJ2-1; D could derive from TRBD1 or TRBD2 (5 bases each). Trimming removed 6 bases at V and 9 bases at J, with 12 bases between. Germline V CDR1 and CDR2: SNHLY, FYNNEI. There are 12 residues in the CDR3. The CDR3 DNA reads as TGTGCCAGCAGGTACGGGGCATCTGAGCAGTTCTTC. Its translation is CASRYGASEQFF. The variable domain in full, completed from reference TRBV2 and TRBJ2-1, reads EPEVTQTPSHQVTQMGQEVILRCVPISNHLYFYWYRQILGQKVEFLVSFYNNEISEKSEIFDDQFSVERPDGSNFTLKIRSTKLEDSAMYFCASRYGASEQFFGPGTRLTVL.

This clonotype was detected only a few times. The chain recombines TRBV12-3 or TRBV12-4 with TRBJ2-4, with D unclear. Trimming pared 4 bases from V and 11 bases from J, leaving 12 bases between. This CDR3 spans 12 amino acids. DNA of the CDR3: TGTGCCAGCAGTTCCACCACCGGGTTTCAGTACTTC. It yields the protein CASSSTTGFQYF.

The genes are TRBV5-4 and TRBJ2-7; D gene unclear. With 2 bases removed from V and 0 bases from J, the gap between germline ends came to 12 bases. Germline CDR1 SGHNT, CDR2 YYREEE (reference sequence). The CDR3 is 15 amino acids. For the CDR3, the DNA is TGTGCCAGCAGCTTCCCCGGCAGGAGCTCCTACGAGCAGTACTTC. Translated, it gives CASSFPGRSSYEQYF. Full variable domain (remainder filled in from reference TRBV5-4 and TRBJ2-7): ETGVTQSPTHLIKTRGQQVTLRCSSQSGHNTVSWYQQALGQGPQFIFQYYREEENGRGNFPPRFSGLQFPNYSSELNVNALELDDSALYLCASSFPGRSSYEQYFGPGTRLTVT.

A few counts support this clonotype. The CDR3 DNA follows: TGTGCCAGCAGTTTACCCGGGACGGAAAGGAACACCATATATTTT. Its protein is CASSLPGTERNTIYF. The rearrangement links TRBV27 to TRBJ1-3; tentative D call: TRBD1 (5 bases). The CDR3 length is 15 residues. V lost 2 bases and J lost 7, with 15 bases in between. Germline assignment: CDR1 MNHEY and CDR2 SMNVEV (reference sequence).

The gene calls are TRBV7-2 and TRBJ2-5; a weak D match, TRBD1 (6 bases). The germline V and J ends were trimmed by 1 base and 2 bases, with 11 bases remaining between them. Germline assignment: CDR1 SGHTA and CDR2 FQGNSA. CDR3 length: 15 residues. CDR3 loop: CASSLESRGQETQYF. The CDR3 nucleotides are TGTGCCAGCAGCTTAGAGAGCAGGGGACAAGAGACCCAGTACTTC.

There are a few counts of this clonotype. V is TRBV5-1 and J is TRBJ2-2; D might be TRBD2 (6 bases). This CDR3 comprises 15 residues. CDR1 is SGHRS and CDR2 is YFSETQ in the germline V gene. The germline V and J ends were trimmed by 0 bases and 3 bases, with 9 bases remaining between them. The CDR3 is CASSLEGLYTGELFF. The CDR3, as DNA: TGCGCCAGCAGCTTGGAGGGACTTTACACCGGGGAGCTGTTTTTT. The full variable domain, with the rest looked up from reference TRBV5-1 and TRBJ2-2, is KAGVTQTPRYLIKTRGQQVTLSCSPISGHRSVSWYQQTPGQGLQFLFEYFSETQRNKGNFPGRFSGRQFSNSRSEMNVSTLELGDSALYLCASSLEGLYTGELFFGEGSRLTVL.

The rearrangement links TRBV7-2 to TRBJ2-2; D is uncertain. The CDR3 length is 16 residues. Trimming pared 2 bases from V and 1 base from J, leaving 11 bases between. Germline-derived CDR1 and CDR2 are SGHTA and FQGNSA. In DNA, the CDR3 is TGTGCCAGCAGCTTATGGTTCGTGCTGAACACCGGGGAGCTGTTTTTT. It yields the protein CASSLWFVLNTGELFF. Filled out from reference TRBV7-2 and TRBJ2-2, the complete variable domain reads GAGVSQSPSNKVTEKGKDVELRCDPISGHTALYWYRQSLGQGLEFLIYFQGNSAPDKSGLPSDRFSAERTGGSVSTLTIQRTQQEDSAVYLCASSLWFVLNTGELFFGEGSRLTVL.

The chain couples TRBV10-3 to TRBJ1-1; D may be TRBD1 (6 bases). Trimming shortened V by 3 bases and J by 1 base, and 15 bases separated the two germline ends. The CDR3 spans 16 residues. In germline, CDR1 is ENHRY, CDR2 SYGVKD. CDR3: CAISDGGRGGNTEAFF. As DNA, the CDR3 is TGTGCCATCAGTGATGGGGGGCGCGGAGGGAACACTGAAGCTTTCTTT.

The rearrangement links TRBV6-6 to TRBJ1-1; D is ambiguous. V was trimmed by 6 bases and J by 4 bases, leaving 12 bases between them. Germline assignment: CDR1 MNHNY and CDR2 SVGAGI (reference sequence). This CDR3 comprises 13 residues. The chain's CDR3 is CASRYSVGTEAFF. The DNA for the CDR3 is TGTGCCAGCAGGTATTCGGTGGGCACTGAAGCTTTCTTT.

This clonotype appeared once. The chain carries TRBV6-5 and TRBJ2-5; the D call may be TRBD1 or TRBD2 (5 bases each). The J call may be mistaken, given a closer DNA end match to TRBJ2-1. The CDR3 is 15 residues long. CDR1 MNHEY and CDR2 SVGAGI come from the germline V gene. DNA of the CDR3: TGTGCCAGCAGTCGCTCGGGGCCGAGGTTCAATGAGCAGTTCTTC. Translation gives CASSRSGPRFNEQFF.

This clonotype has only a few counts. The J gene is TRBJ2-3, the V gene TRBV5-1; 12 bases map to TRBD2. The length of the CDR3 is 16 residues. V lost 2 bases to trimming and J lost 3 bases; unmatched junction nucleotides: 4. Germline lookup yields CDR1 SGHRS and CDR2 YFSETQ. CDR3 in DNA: TGCGCCAGCAGCTTCAGGACTAGCGGGAAAACAGATACGCAGTATTTT. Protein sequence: CASSFRTSGKTDTQYF.

Written as DNA, the CDR3 is TGCGCCAGCAGCCAAGACTCGGTCGAGCAGTACTTC. Translated: CASSQDSVEQYF. The chain recombines TRBV4-1 with TRBJ2-7; unclear D gene. The CDR3 length is 12 residues. V lost 0 bases and J lost 6, with 6 bases in between. CDR1 is MGHRA and CDR2 is YSYEKL in the germline V gene.

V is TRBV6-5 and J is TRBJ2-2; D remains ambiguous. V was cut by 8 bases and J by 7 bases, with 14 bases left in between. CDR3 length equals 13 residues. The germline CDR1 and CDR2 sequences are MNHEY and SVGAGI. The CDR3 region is CASLVPFSGELFF. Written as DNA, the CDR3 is TGTGCCAGCCTGGTCCCTTTTAGCGGGGAGCTGTTTTTT.

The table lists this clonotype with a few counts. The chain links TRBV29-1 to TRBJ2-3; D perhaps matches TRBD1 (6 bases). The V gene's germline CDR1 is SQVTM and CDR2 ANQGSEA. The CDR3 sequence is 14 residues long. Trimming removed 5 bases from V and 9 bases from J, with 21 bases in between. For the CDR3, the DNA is TGCAGCGTTCTTTCGACCGGGACACCGGCGACGCAGTATTTT. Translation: CSVLSTGTPATQYF.

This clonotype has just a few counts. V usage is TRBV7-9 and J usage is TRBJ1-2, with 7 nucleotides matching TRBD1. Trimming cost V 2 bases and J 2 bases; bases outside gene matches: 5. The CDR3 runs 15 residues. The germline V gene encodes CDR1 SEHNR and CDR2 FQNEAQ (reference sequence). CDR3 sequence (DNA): TGTGCCAGCAGCTTATGGAAGGGGGCGAACTATGGCTACACCTTC. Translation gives CASSLWKGANYGYTF.

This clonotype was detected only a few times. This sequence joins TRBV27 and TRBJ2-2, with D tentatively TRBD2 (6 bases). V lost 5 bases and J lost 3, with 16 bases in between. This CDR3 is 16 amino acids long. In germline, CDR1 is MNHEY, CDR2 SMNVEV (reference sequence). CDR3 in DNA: TGTGCCAGCAGTCCCTCGACTAGTGTTTACACCGGGGAGCTGTTTTTT. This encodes CASSPSTSVYTGELFF.

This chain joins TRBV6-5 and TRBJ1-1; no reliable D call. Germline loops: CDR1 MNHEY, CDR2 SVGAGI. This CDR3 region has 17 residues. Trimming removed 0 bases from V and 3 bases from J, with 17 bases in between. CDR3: CASSYSIRMGGYTEAFF. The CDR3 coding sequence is TGTGCCAGCAGTTACTCGATTAGAATGGGAGGATACACTGAAGCTTTCTTT.